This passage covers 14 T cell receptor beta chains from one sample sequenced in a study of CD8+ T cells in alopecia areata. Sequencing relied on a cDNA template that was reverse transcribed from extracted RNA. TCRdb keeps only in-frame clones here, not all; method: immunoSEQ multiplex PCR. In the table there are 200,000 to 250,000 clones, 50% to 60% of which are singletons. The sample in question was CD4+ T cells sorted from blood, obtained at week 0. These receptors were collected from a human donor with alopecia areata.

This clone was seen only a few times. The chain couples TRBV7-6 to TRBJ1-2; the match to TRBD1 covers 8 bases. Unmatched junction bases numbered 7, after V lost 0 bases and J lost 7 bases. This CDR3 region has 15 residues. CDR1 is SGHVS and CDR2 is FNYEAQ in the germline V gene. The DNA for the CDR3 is TGTGCCAGCAGCTTAGCACAACAGGGGGGAGGTGGCTACACCTTC. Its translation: CASSLAQQGGGGYTF.

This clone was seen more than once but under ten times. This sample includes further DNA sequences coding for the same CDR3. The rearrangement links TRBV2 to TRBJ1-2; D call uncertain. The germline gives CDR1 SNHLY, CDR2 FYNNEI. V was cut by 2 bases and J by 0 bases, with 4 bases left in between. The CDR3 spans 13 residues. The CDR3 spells CASSEQPNYGYTF. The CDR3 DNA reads TGTGCCAGCAGTGAACAGCCTAACTATGGCTACACCTTC. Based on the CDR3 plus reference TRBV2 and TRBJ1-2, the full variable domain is EPEVTQTPSHQVTQMGQEVILRCVPISNHLYFYWYRQILGQKVEFLVSFYNNEISEKSEIFDDQFSVERPDGSNFTLKIRSTKLEDSAMYFCASSEQPNYGYTFGSGTRLTVV.

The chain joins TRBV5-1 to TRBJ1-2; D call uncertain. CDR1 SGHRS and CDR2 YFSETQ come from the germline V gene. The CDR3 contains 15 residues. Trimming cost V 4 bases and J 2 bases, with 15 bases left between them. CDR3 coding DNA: TGCGCCAGCAGCCGGGCAGGTAGTGCCAACTATGGCTACACCTTC. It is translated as CASSRAGSANYGYTF.

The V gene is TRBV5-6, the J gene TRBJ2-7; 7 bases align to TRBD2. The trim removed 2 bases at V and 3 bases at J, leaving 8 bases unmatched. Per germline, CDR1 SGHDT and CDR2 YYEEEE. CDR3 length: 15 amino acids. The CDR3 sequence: CASSFGTTRNYEQYF. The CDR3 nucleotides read TGTGCCAGCAGCTTCGGGACTACCAGAAACTACGAGCAGTACTTC.

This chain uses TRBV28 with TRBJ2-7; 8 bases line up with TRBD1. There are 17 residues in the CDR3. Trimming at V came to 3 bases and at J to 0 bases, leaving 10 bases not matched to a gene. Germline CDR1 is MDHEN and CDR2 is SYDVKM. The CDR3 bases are TGTGCCAGCAGTTTTCCCCGCGACAGGGGAAGCTCCTACGAGCAGTACTTC. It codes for CASSFPRDRGSSYEQYF. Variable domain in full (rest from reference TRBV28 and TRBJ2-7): DVKVTQSSRYLVKRTGEKVFLECVQDMDHENMFWYRQDPGLGLRLIYFSYDVKMKEKGDIPEGYSVSREKKERFSLILESASTNQTSMYLCASSFPRDRGSSYEQYFGPGTRLTVT.

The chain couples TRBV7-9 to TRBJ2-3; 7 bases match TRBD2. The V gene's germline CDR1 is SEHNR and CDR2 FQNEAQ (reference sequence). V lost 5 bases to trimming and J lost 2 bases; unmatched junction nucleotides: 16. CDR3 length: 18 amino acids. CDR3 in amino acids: CASSPFGLLAEVTDTQYF. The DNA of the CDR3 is TGTGCCAGCAGCCCATTCGGACTCCTAGCGGAGGTCACAGATACGCAGTATTTT. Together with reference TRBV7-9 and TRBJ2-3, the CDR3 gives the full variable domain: DTGVSQNPRHKITKRGQNVTFRCDPISEHNRLYWYRQTLGQGPEFLTYFQNEAQLEKSRLLSDRFSAERPKGSFSTLEIQRTEQGDSAMYLCASSPFGLLAEVTDTQYFGPGTRLTVL.

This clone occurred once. Here the CDR3 DNA reads TGTGCCAGCAGTACCCCCGGGACGGGGCTTAATTCACCCCTCCACTTT. As protein: CASSTPGTGLNSPLHF. The V and J genes are TRBV28 and TRBJ1-6; TRBD1 is a possible D gene (5 bases). The CDR3 extends over 16 amino acids. V was cut by 5 bases and J by 6 bases, with 17 bases left in between. Germline V gives CDR1 MDHEN, CDR2 SYDVKM.

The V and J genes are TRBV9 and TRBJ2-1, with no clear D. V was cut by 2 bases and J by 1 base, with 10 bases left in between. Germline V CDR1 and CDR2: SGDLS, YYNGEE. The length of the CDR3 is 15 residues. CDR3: CASSVSAPSYNEQFF. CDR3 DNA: TGTGCCAGCAGCGTCAGTGCGCCTTCCTACAATGAGCAGTTCTTC.

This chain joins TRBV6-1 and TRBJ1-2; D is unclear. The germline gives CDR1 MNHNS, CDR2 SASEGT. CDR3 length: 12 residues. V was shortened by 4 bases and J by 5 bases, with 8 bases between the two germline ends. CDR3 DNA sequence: TGTGCCAGCAGTGGGATGGGATATGGCTACACCTTC. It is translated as CASSGMGYGYTF.

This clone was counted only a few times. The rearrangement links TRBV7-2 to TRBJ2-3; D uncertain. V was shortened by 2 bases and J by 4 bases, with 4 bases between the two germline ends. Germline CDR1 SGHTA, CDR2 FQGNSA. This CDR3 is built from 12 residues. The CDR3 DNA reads TGTGCCAGCAGCTTATATTCAGATACGCAGTATTTT. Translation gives CASSLYSDTQYF.

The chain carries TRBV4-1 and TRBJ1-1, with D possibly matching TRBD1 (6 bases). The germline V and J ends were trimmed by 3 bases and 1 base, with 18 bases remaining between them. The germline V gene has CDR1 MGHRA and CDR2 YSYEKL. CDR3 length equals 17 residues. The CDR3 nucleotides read TGCGCCAGCAGCCATAATTTGTTACAGGGCTCGAACACTGAAGCTTTCTTT. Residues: CASSHNLLQGSNTEAFF.

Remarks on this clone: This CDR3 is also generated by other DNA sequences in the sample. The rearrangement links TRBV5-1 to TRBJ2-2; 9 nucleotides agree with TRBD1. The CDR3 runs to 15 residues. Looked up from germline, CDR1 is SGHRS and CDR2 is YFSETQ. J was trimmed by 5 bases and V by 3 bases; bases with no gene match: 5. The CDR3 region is CASSSRQGGTGELFF. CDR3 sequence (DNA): TGCGCCAGCAGCTCGCGACAGGGGGGAACCGGGGAGCTGTTTTTT.

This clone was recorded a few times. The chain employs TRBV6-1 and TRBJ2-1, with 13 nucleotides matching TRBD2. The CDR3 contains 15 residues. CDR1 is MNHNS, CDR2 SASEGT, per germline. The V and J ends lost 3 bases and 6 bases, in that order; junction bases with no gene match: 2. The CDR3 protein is CASSERTSGSNEQFF. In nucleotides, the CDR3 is TGTGCCAGCAGTGAGAGGACTAGCGGGAGCAATGAGCAGTTCTTC.

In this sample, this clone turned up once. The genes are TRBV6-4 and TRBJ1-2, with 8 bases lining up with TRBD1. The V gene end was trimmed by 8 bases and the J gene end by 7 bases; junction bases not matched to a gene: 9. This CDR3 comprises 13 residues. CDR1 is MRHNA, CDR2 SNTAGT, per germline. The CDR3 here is CASRDWQGAGYTF. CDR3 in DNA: TGTGCCAGCCGAGACTGGCAGGGGGCTGGCTACACCTTC.